A selection of T cell receptor beta chains follows, all from one sample in a study of blood T cell repertoires in COVID-19. Measured with immunoSEQ multiplex PCR; TCRdb has only the in-frame clones, and not every one. This sample has approximately 50,000 clones; under 95% occur once, and the top ten carry almost 4%. The sequenced sample was peripheral blood. The receptors were sampled from a human donor in a cohort sampled during active COVID-19. Each CDR3 is given with its conserved first and last residue. A D gene is named only where the DNA matches it firmly. A clone size is listed for some rows: how often the clone was seen (once, few, many), or a class if it is expanded.

-	TRBV4-1	TRBJ2-3	TRBD2	CASSQTGLAGDTQYF	TGCGCCAGCAGCCAAACCGGACTAGCGGGAGATACGCAGTATTTT
-	TRBV6-5	TRBJ1-2	TRBD1	CASSYGGRQGNGYTF	TGTGCCAGCAGTTATGGTGGGCGACAGGGTAACGGCTACACCTTC
-	TRBV6-5	TRBJ1-2	TRBD1	CASRVTGGYGYTF	TGTGCCAGCAGAGTGACAGGGGGCTATGGCTACACCTTC
-	TRBV2	TRBJ1-4	-	CASSETDSHEKLFF	TGTGCCAGCAGTGAAACAGACAGCCATGAAAAACTGTTTTTT
-	TRBV6-1	TRBJ1-3	-	CASSEDRAGNTIYF	TGTGCCAGCAGTGAAGACAGGGCTGGAAACACCATATATTTT
-	TRBV15	TRBJ2-7	TRBD1	CATSRPRQGPYEQYF	TGTGCCACCAGCAGGCCCCGACAGGGACCCTACGAGCAGTACTTC
-	TRBV2	TRBJ1-1	TRBD1	CARGGQGGTEAFF	TGTGCCAGGGGGGGACAGGGAGGGACTGAAGCTTTCTTT
-	TRBV6-5	TRBJ1-4	TRBD1	CASLGTGGSEKLFF	TGTGCCAGCCTAGGGACAGGGGGCAGTGAAAAACTGTTTTTT
few	TRBV6-6	TRBJ1-6	-	CASSYDGGPPLHF	TGTGCCAGCAGTTACGACGGGGGGCCACCCCTCCACTTT
-	TRBV29-1	TRBJ1-2	-	CSVESRAYGYTF	TGCAGCGTTGAAAGTAGAGCCTATGGCTACACCTTC
-	TRBV12-3/TRBV12-4	TRBJ1-5	-	CASTGRGNQPQHF	TGTGCCAGCACGGGTCGGGGGAATCAGCCCCAGCATTTT
-	TRBV9	TRBJ1-4	-	CASSVAGLTNEKLFF	TGTGCCAGCAGCGTAGCAGGGCTAACTAATGAAAAACTGTTTTTT
-	TRBV27	TRBJ1-5	-	CASSPTWAGQPQHF	TGTGCCAGCAGTCCCACCTGGGCGGGTCAGCCCCAGCATTTT
-	TRBV5-1	TRBJ2-6	-	CASSLDFVPGRKTSGANVLTF	TGCGCCAGCAGCTTGGATTTCGTGCCGGGAAGGAAGACCTCTGGGGCCAACGTCCTGACTTTC
-	TRBV6-5	TRBJ2-7	TRBD1	CASKFRDRVYEQYF	TGTGCCAGCAAGTTCCGGGACAGGGTTTACGAGCAGTACTTC
once	TRBV9	TRBJ1-3	-	CASSVRGGAGNTIYF	TGTGCCAGCAGCGTAAGAGGGGGAGCTGGAAACACCATATATTTT
-	TRBV9	TRBJ2-7	TRBD1	CASSVGDRGGEQYF	TGTGCCAGCAGCGTAGGAGACAGGGGCGGAGAGCAGTACTTC
-	TRBV29-1	TRBJ1-1	-	CSVVPSTEAFF	TGCAGCGTTGTCCCCAGCACTGAAGCTTTCTTT
-	TRBV11-2	TRBJ2-5	TRBD1	CASSLGTGVETQYF	TGTGCCAGCAGCCTGGGGACAGGGGTGGAGACCCAGTACTTC
-	TRBV28	TRBJ1-2	TRBD1	CASRSPGQGSHGYTF	TGTGCCAGCAGATCTCCGGGACAGGGGAGCCATGGCTACACCTTC
-	TRBV6-5	TRBJ2-1	TRBD1	CASSGQGREQFF	TGTGCCAGCAGCGGACAGGGGCGGGAGCAGTTCTTC
-	TRBV19	TRBJ2-7	-	CASSISLLAGSSYEQYF	TGTGCCAGTAGCATTAGTCTCTTGGCAGGGTCCTCCTACGAGCAGTACTTC
-	TRBV6-4	TRBJ2-2	-	CASRLEGSGTGELFF	TGTGCCAGCAGACTCGAGGGTAGCGGCACTGGGGAGCTGTTTTTT
-	TRBV4-1	TRBJ2-2	TRBD2	CASSQGGSGPRTGELFF	TGCGCCAGCAGCCAAGGCGGGAGTGGGCCAAGAACCGGGGAGCTGTTTTTT
-	TRBV11-2	TRBJ1-5	-	CASSLTGQGNQPQHF	TGTGCCAGCAGCCTAACAGGCCAGGGAAATCAGCCCCAGCATTTT
-	TRBV5-1	TRBJ2-3	TRBD2	CASSFSGRIPDTQYF	TGCGCCAGCAGCTTTAGCGGGAGAATCCCAGATACGCAGTATTTT
-	TRBV19	TRBJ1-2	-	CASSISGPYGYTF	TGTGCCAGTAGTATTTCAGGGCCCTATGGCTACACCTTC
-	TRBV19	TRBJ1-1	-	CASSIDPRQTNTEAFF	TGTGCCAGTAGTATAGACCCAAGACAGACCAACACTGAAGCTTTCTTT
-	TRBV6-5	TRBJ2-7	-	CASRSGGGGEQYF	TGTGCCAGCAGATCCGGGGGAGGTGGCGAGCAGTACTTC
-	TRBV3-1/TRBV3-2	TRBJ1-2	TRBD1	CASSHGQGAGYTF	TGTGCCAGCAGTCACGGACAGGGGGCGGGCTACACCTTC
-	TRBV7-9	TRBJ1-1	-	CASSQGQENTEAFF	TGTGCCAGCAGCCAGGGGCAGGAGAACACTGAAGCTTTCTTT
-	TRBV2	TRBJ1-1	-	CASTIIRGTEAFF	TGTGCCAGCACCATTATAAGGGGCACTGAAGCTTTCTTT
-	TRBV5-8	TRBJ1-5	-	CASSYNRGYRVDQPQHF	TGTGCCAGCAGCTACAATAGGGGGTATAGGGTCGATCAGCCCCAGCATTTT
-	TRBV6-4	TRBJ2-3	TRBD1	CASSSGTGGTDTQYF	TGTGCCAGCAGTTCCGGGACAGGGGGCACAGATACGCAGTATTTT
once	TRBV4-1	TRBJ1-4	-	CASSQDPGTVKFF	TGCGCCAGCAGCCAAGACCCCGGAACAGTAAAGTTTTTT
once	TRBV18	TRBJ1-2	-	CASSPGGRLGGYTF	TGTGCCAGCTCACCCGGAGGGCGATTGGGTGGCTACACCTTC
-	TRBV19	TRBJ1-5	-	CASSPMGGRGQPQHF	TGTGCCAGTAGCCCTATGGGGGGACGGGGTCAGCCCCAGCATTTT
-	TRBV6-1	TRBJ1-2	-	CASSETSPYRYGYTF	TGTGCCAGCAGTGAAACTTCTCCCTATCGGTACGGCTACACCTTC
-	TRBV7-8	TRBJ2-7	-	CASSRGGGFYEQYF	TGTGCCAGCAGCCGAGGGGGGGGATTCTACGAGCAGTACTTC
-	TRBV5-6	TRBJ1-3	TRBD1	CASSLGDSPGNTIYF	TGTGCCAGCAGCTTGGGGGACAGCCCTGGAAACACCATATATTTT
-	TRBV5-1	TRBJ2-7	TRBD2	CASSLWASGRSHYEQYF	TGCGCCAGCAGCTTGTGGGCTAGCGGGAGGTCCCACTACGAGCAGTACTTC
-	TRBV6-5	TRBJ2-3	TRBD1	CASRKGQGTDTQYF	TGTGCCAGCCGAAAGGGACAGGGGACAGATACGCAGTATTTT
-	TRBV9	TRBJ2-7	-	CASSVAPPREQYF	TGTGCCAGCAGCGTAGCCCCCCCTCGCGAGCAGTACTTC
-	TRBV7-9	TRBJ1-2	-	CASSGLEWGNYGYTF	TGTGCCAGCAGCGGGCTTGAGTGGGGCAACTATGGCTACACCTTC
-	TRBV6-5	TRBJ2-7	TRBD1	CASSTRDRGSYEQYF	TGTGCCAGCAGTACCCGGGACAGGGGGTCCTACGAGCAGTACTTC
-	TRBV30	TRBJ2-7	TRBD1	CAWSVLGTGGYEQYF	TGTGCCTGGAGTGTACTGGGGACAGGGGGCTACGAGCAGTACTTC
-	TRBV6-1	TRBJ2-1	-	CASSAQTPGVNNEQFF	TGTGCCAGCAGTGCCCAGACCCCGGGAGTAAACAATGAGCAGTTCTTC
few	TRBV11-2	TRBJ2-2	TRBD2	CASSAIRQEGGRATGELFF	TGTGCCAGCAGCGCAATTAGGCAGGAAGGCGGGAGGGCCACCGGGGAGCTGTTTTTT
-	TRBV11-2	TRBJ2-1	-	CASPLVGVWVDEQFF	TGTGCCAGCCCCCTCGTAGGGGTGTGGGTCGATGAGCAGTTCTTC
-	TRBV18	TRBJ1-3	TRBD1	CASSPDRGYGNTIYF	TGTGCCAGCTCCCCCGACAGGGGTTATGGAAACACCATATATTTT
-	TRBV3-1/TRBV3-2	TRBJ1-5	-	CASSHTARGGNQPQHF	TGTGCCAGCAGCCACACAGCCCGGGGTGGCAATCAGCCCCAGCATTTT
medium-sized	TRBV5-1	TRBJ2-5	-	CASSLENEQETQYF	TGCGCCAGCAGCTTGGAGAACGAGCAAGAGACCCAGTACTTC
-	TRBV12-5	TRBJ2-6	TRBD1	CASGLVRWTGSSGASVLTF	TGTGCTAGTGGTTTGGTACGCTGGACAGGTTCTTCCGGGGCCAGCGTCCTGACTTTC
-	TRBV6-1	TRBJ2-7	TRBD2	CASSEARLAGLEQYF	TGTGCCAGCAGTGAAGCGCGACTAGCGGGATTAGAGCAGTACTTC
few	TRBV4-1	TRBJ2-7	TRBD1	CASSQDGQGDEQYF	TGCGCCAGCAGCCAAGATGGCCAGGGGGACGAGCAGTACTTC
-	TRBV27	TRBJ2-7	TRBD2	CASSLLAGGAEQYF	TGTGCCAGCAGTTTATTAGCGGGAGGGGCGGAGCAGTACTTC
-	TRBV19	TRBJ1-4	TRBD1	CASSKWTGGDVDEKLFF	TGTGCCAGTAGTAAATGGACAGGGGGCGACGTGGACGAAAAACTGTTTTTT
once	TRBV2	TRBJ1-1	TRBD1	CASSSTGTGGNTEAFF	TGTGCCAGCAGTTCCACTGGGACAGGGGGGAACACTGAAGCTTTCTTT
-	TRBV18	TRBJ1-5	TRBD1	CASSSGQGNQPQHF	TGTGCCAGCTCGTCGGGACAGGGAAATCAGCCCCAGCATTTT
-	TRBV7-3	TRBJ2-1	TRBD2	CASSLIAGGKQFF	TGTGCCAGCAGCCTAATAGCGGGAGGAAAGCAGTTCTTC